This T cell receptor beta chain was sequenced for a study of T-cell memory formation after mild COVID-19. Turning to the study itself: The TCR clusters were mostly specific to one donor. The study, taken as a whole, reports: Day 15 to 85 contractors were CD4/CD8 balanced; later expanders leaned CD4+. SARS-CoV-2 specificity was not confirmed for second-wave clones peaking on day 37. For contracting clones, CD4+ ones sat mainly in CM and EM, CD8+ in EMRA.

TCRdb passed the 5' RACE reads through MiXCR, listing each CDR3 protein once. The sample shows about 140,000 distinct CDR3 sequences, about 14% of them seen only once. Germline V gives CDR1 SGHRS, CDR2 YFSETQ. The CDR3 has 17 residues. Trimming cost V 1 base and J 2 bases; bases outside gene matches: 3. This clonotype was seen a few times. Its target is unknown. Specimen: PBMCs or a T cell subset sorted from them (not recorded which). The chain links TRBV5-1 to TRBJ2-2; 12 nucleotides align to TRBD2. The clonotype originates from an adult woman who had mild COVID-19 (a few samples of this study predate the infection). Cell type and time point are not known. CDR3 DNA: TGCGCCAGCAGCTTGTGGACTAGCGGGGCTAACACCGGGGAGCTGTTTTTT. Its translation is CASSLWTSGANTGELFF.